The 16 T cell receptor beta chains below come from one sample, sequenced in a study of blood T cell repertoires in COVID-19. Some clones are missing from TCRdb's copy, which holds only in-frame ones; the method was immunoSEQ multiplex PCR. The table includes 250,000 to 300,000 clones, approximately 90% detected once. Sample: PBMCs or T cells enriched from blood (not recorded which). The receptors come from a woman in her thirties or forties with acute COVID-19.

The CDR3 DNA reads TGTGCCAGCAGCGCTGACAGGGGTGAAGCTTTCTTT. Amino acid sequence: CASSADRGEAFF. The chain recombines TRBV9 with TRBJ1-1; 8 nucleotides align to TRBD1. The J segment lost 7 bases and the V segment lost 3 bases, leaving 2 bases of the junction unmatched. Per germline, CDR1 SGDLS and CDR2 YYNGEE. There are 12 residues in the CDR3.

Here the CDR3 DNA reads TGTGCCAGCAGCAAAGGAAACGGGGTATGCGTGTATTTT. It yields the protein CASSKGNGVCVYF. This chain joins TRBV21-1 and TRBJ2-3; the table calls TRBD2, which could not be checked here. TRBV21-1 constitutes a pseudogene. The CDR3 has 13 amino acids.

The rearrangement joins TRBV28 to TRBJ1-4, with D possibly matching TRBD1 (6 bases). V was pared by 5 bases and J by 3 bases, with 16 bases between. Germline V CDR1 and CDR2: MDHEN, SYDVKM. The CDR3 contains 16 residues. CDR3 sequence reads: CASSPTLDRANEKLFF. Written as DNA, the CDR3 is TGTGCCAGCAGTCCTACTCTGGACAGAGCTAATGAAAAACTGTTTTTT.

The V call is TRBV2, the J call TRBJ2-5, with a weak D call TRBD1 (6 bases). Germline loops: CDR1 SNHLY, CDR2 FYNNEI. This CDR3 spans 12 amino acids. Trimming shortened V by 6 bases and J by 8 bases, and 13 bases separated the two germline ends. CDR3 nucleotide sequence: TGTGCCAGCAGGGGGGACACCGACACCCAGTACTTC. Its translation: CASRGDTDTQYF.

The chain links TRBV7-9 to TRBJ2-5; 9 bases are a match to TRBD1. CDR1 is SEHNR, CDR2 FQNEAQ, per germline (reference sequence). V was pared by 5 bases and J by 5 bases, with 6 bases of the junction left unmatched. This CDR3 region has 14 residues. The DNA of the CDR3 is TGTGCCAGCAGCGCGCCGGGACAGGGTGAGACCCAGTACTTC. Its translation is CASSAPGQGETQYF.

The chain employs TRBV5-4 and TRBJ2-7; D possibly corresponds to TRBD1 (7 bases). Germline V CDR1 and CDR2: SGHNT, YYREEE (reference sequence). CDR3 length equals 15 residues. V lost 5 bases and J 0 bases, leaving 15 bases between the germline ends. As DNA, the CDR3 is TGTGCCAGCAGAATCGCAGGGGGGAGCTCCTACGAGCAGTACTTC. Its protein product is CASRIAGGSSYEQYF. Variable domain in full (rest from reference TRBV5-4 and TRBJ2-7): ETGVTQSPTHLIKTRGQQVTLRCSSQSGHNTVSWYQQALGQGPQFIFQYYREEENGRGNFPPRFSGLQFPNYSSELNVNALELDDSALYLCASRIAGGSSYEQYFGPGTRLTVT.

The V and J genes are TRBV6-4 and TRBJ2-1; 11 bases agree with TRBD2. V shed 6 bases and J 4 bases; nucleotides not matched to a gene: 8. Germline assignment: CDR1 MRHNA and CDR2 SNTAGT. CDR3 length: 16 residues. The CDR3, as DNA: TGTGCCAGCAGCGAGAGACTAGCGGGGAGTTACAATGAGCAGTTCTTC. As protein: CASSERLAGSYNEQFF.

This clone was counted once. The CDR3 loop is CASSLAGGYNSPLHF. The CDR3 DNA sequence: TGTGCCAGCAGCTTGGCCGGGGGTTATAATTCACCCCTCCACTTT. The chain has TRBV5-5 and TRBJ1-6; D might be TRBD1 (5 bases). Trimming removed 0 bases at V and 4 bases at J, with 8 bases between. The CDR3 runs to 15 residues. Germline V gene sequence: CDR1 SGHKS, CDR2 YYEKEE (reference sequence).

The CDR3 DNA reads TGTGCCAGCAGCAGGGACACTAGCAATCAGCCCCAGCATTTT. Protein product: CASSRDTSNQPQHF. V is TRBV5-5 and J is TRBJ1-5; possibly TRBD1 for D (6 bases). With 4 bases removed from V and 0 bases from J, the gap between germline ends came to 8 bases. This CDR3 region has 14 residues. CDR1 and CDR2 from the germline V gene are SGHKS and YYEKEE (reference sequence).

This clone has only one observation. The chain links TRBV11-3 to TRBJ2-1; the match to TRBD1 covers 7 bases. Germline assignment: CDR1 SGHNT and CDR2 YENEEA. The CDR3 totals 12 residues. V was pared by 5 bases and J by 10 bases, with 5 bases of the junction left unmatched. CDR3 DNA: TGTGCCAGCAGCGCCTCGACAGGGGAGCAGTTCTTC. This codes for CASSASTGEQFF.

The gene calls are TRBV9 and TRBJ2-3; a weak D match, TRBD1 (5 bases). Germline V lookup: CDR1 SGDLS, CDR2 YYNGEE. The CDR3 runs 16 residues. The ends were cut back, 0 bases at V and 0 bases at J, with 11 bases in the middle. This CDR3 reads CASSVEGRPSTDTQYF. The CDR3 region has the DNA TGTGCCAGCAGCGTAGAGGGGCGTCCTAGCACAGATACGCAGTATTTT. The complete variable domain, with remaining parts taken from reference TRBV9 and TRBJ2-3, reads DSGVTQTPKHLITATGQRVTLRCSPRSGDLSVYWYQQSLDQGLQFLIQYYNGEERAKGNILERFSAQQFPDLHSELNLSSLELGDSALYFCASSVEGRPSTDTQYFGPGTRLTVL.

CDR3 residues: CASTPGLLPISGELFF. CDR3 in DNA: TGTGCCAGTACTCCGGGACTTCTCCCAATCTCCGGGGAGCTGTTTTTT. V gene TRBV19 combines with J gene TRBJ2-2; TRBD2 is a possible D gene (6 bases). The germline CDR1 and CDR2 sequences are LNHDA and SQIVND (reference sequence). This CDR3 contains 16 residues. Trimming took off 7 bases at V and 6 bases at J, with 21 bases between the two ends.

In DNA, the CDR3 is TGTGCCAGCCGTTGGTCGCCCAGGGGGGACACTGAAGCTTTCTTT. Translation gives CASRWSPRGDTEAFF. V is TRBV28 and J is TRBJ1-1, with TRBD1 matching 7 bases. The V and J ends lost 8 bases and 3 bases, in that order; junction bases with no gene match: 12. The germline CDR1 and CDR2 sequences are MDHEN and SYDVKM. The CDR3 extends over 15 amino acids.

The chain joins TRBV18 to TRBJ1-3; TRBD1 might be the D (6 bases). The germline V and J ends were trimmed by 4 bases and 0 bases, with 25 bases remaining between them. This CDR3 contains 20 residues. Looked up from germline, CDR1 is KGHSH and CDR2 is LQKENI. The chain's CDR3 is CASSQGLDRGYGFSGNTIYF. DNA for the CDR3: TGTGCCAGCTCACAAGGCTTGGACAGAGGATACGGGTTCTCTGGAAACACCATATATTTT.

The chain couples TRBV6-6 to TRBJ1-2; TRBD1 aligns across 10 bases. The CDR3 extends over 15 amino acids. Per the germline V gene, CDR1 is MNHNY and CDR2 is SVGAGI (reference sequence). After removal of 5 bases from V and 5 bases from J, the junction contained 8 bases not matched to a gene. The CDR3 sequence: CASSQRGQGGYGYTF. The CDR3 nucleotides are TGTGCCAGCAGTCAACGCGGACAGGGGGGATATGGCTACACCTTC.

The chain uses TRBV21-1 and TRBJ2-7; the table's D call, TRBD1, has no DNA check behind it. TRBV21-1 is a listed pseudogene. The CDR3 spans 20 residues. The CDR3: CASQGIRSPFAVALNYEQYF. Here the CDR3 DNA reads TGTGCCAGTCAGGGAATTCGATCACCTTTCGCTGTGGCCTTAAACTACGAGCAGTACTTC.